This T cell receptor beta chain is drawn from a study of T cells expressing NK-cell markers. At the level of the study: Sorted CD3+CD56+NKG2C+, CD3+CD56+NKG2C- and CD3+CD56-NKG2C+ T-cell subsets were beta-chain profiled. The study, taken as a whole, reports: CD8+ T cells in over five donors included dominant NKG2C+ clonotypes at roughly 1.0-7.5%. Whether expanded NKG2C+ T cell clones were HCMV specific stayed uncertain.

With respect to this clonotype: Its antigen remains unidentified.

The CDR3 has 16 amino acids. The germline V gene has CDR1 SQVTM and CDR2 ANQGSEA. UMI-tagged 5'RACE template switching yielded the TCR beta cDNA. Following a re-call of the 5' RACE reads, TCRdb has one entry per CDR3 protein and lacks DNA. Here the sample table reports a few hundred thousand distinct CDR3 sequences. The chain employs TRBV29-1 and TRBJ2-7; TCRdb's D call of TRBD2 is untestable without DNA. This sequence originates from a man between 18 and 29 years old in good health. The material sequenced was blood T cells: a sorted CD56 or NKG2C T cell subset, CD4+ or CD8+ T cells, or bulk PBMC T cells (not recorded which). The CDR3 sequence is CSVDGGLAGGPYEQYF.